Following are 2 T cell receptor beta chains from one sample sequenced in a study of control samples from healthy donors and cancer patients. Produced via immunoSEQ multiplex PCR; TCRdb's table is partial and in-frame only. The data show some 140,000 clones, roughly 94% seen once. Sequencing was carried out using PBMCs. Receptors were obtained from a man aged 60 to 69 with colorectal cancer.

V gene TRBV6-5 combines with J gene TRBJ1-2; 11 bases match TRBD1. This CDR3 is 13 amino acids long. The germline gives CDR1 MNHEY, CDR2 SVGAGI. V was pared by 6 bases and J by 6 bases, with 3 bases of the junction left unmatched. In DNA, the CDR3 is TGTGCCAGCAGCCCGGGACAGGGGGATGGCTACACCTTC. Protein: CASSPGQGDGYTF.

CDR3 amino acids: CASSDDYRVRDEKLFF. The DNA of the CDR3 is TGCGCCAGCAGCGACGATTACAGGGTACGGGATGAAAAACTGTTTTTT. This chain links TRBV5-1 with TRBJ1-4, with D possibly being TRBD1 (6 bases). Per germline, CDR1 SGHRS and CDR2 YFSETQ. This CDR3 comprises 16 residues. V lost 4 bases and J lost 6, with 19 bases in between.